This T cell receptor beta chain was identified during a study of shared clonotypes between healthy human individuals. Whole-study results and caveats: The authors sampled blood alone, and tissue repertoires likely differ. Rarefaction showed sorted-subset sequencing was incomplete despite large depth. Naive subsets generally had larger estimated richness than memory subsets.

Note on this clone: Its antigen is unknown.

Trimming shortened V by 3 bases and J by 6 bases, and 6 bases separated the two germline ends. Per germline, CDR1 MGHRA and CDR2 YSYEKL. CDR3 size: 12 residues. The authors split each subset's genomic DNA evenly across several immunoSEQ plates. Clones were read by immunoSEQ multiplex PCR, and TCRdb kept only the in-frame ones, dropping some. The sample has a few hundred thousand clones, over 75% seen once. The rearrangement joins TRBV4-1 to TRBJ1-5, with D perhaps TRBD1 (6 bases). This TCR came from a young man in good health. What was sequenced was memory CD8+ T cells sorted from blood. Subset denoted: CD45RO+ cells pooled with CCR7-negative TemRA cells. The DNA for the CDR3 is TGCGCCAGCAGCCAGGGGGCTCAGCCCCAGCATTTT. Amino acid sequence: CASSQGAQPQHF.